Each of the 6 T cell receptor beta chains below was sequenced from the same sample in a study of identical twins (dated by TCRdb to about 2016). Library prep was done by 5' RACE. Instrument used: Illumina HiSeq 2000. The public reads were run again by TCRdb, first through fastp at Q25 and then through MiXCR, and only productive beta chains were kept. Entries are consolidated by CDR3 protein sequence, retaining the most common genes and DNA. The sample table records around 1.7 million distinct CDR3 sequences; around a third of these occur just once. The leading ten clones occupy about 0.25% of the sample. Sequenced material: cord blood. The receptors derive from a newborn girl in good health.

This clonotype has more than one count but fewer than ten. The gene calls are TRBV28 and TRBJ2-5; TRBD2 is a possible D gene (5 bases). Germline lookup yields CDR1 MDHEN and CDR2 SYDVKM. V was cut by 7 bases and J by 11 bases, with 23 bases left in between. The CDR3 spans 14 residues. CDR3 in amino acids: CASNGLLSYNGQYF. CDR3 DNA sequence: TGTGCCAGCAACGGACTTCTCTCCTACAATGGGCAGTACTTC.

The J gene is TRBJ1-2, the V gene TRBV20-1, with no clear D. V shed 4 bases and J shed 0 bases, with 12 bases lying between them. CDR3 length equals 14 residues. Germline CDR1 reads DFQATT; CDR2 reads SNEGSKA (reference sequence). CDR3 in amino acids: CSAIPTKTNYGYTF. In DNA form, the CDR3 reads TGCAGTGCTATACCGACAAAGACTAACTATGGCTACACCTTC.

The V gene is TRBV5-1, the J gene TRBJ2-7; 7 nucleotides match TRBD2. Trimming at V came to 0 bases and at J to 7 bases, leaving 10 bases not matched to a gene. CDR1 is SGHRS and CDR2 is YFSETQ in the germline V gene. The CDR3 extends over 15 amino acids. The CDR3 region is CASSLDQRGNNEQYF. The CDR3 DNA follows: TGCGCCAGCAGCTTGGACCAGCGGGGAAACAATGAGCAGTACTTC.

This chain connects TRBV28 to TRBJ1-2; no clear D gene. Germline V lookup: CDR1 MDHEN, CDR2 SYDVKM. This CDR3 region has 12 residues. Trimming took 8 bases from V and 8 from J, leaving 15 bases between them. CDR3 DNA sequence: TGTGCCAGCCGCGGCGTGGTTGAAGGCTACACCTTC. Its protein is CASRGVVEGYTF.

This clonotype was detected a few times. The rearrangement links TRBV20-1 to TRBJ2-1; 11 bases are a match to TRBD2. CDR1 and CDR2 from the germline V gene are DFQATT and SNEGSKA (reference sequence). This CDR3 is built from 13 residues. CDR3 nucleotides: TGCAGAGGTAGCGGGGGGGGGGTGAATGAGCAGTTCTTC. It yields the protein CRGSGGGVNEQFF.

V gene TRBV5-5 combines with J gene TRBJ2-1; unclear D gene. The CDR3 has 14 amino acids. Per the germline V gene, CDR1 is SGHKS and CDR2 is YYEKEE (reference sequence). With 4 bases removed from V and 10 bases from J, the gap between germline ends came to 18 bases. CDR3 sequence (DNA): TGTGCCAGCAGCCACCCGCACCCTTCCTACGAGCAGTTCTTC. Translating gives CASSHPHPSYEQFF. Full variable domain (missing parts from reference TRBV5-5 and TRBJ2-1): DAGVTQSPTHLIKTRGQQVTLRCSPISGHKSVSWYQQVLGQGPQFIFQYYEKEERGRGNFPDRFSARQFPNYSSELNVNALLLGDSALYLCASSHPHPSYEQFFGPGTRLTVL.